This T cell receptor (beta chain) is from a study of blood T cells in healthy people across ages. PCR was performed a second time for about 7 to 11 cycles using a sample-barcoded 5' primer and a J-beta primer mix. A template-switch adaptor with 12 random nucleotides tagged each cDNA molecule. From the 5' RACE reads, TCRdb called clonotypes with MiXCR, one entry per CDR3 protein. In the table there are over 950,000 distinct CDR3 sequences, roughly half of which are singletons. General study findings and limits: Estimates of total diversity, which came from one million sequenced T cells, were considered to be underestimates. Naive and antigen-experienced cells could not be conclusively compared, given unsorted PBMCs.

Healthy Caucasian individuals from Russia aged roughly 6 to 90 were enrolled as donors. Regarding this clonotype: Its specificity is not known.

The sequencing input was blood. The sequence came from a woman in her sixties or seventies in good health.

The CDR3 sequence is CASSEGIAGDTQYF. Here the CDR3 DNA reads TGTGCCAGCAGTGAGGGGATAGCGGGAGATACGCAGTATTTT. The rearrangement uses TRBV2 and TRBJ2-3; 7 nucleotides agree with TRBD2. From germline, CDR1 is SNHLY and CDR2 FYNNEI. CDR3 length: 14 amino acids. Trimming at V came to 3 bases and at J to 5 bases, leaving 5 bases not matched to a gene.